This TCR beta chain was obtained from a study of cytomegalovirus exposure and HLA in healthy donors (dated by TCRdb to 2016 to 2017). Regarding the research as a whole: An earlier analysis of 550 to 700 of the donors reported more than 250 Gb of sequence data and some 100 million unique TCR beta sequences from some 180 million T cells. Roughly 300 gigabases of sequencing data and roughly 90 million unique TCR sequences were included in an early release covering around 600 HLA-typed donors. Among the roughly 390 genotyped donors, around 81% belonged to the genetic ancestry cluster associated with self-reported Caucasian donors. The study aimed to test whether cataloging public T cell receptors could reveal signatures of past pathogen exposure. The study profiled the T cell repertoires of fewer than 850 subjects by immunosequencing and related them to cytomegalovirus serostatus. In addition to the first cohort of around 670 subjects, a separate validation cohort of 120 different subjects was used. High-throughput TCR immunosequencing, statistical association of individual TCRs with disease status, and machine learning were combined to predict cytomegalovirus infection status. A later analysis re-analyzed previously published TCR beta repertoires from approximately 670 donors and added high-resolution HLA genotyping to study TCR occurrence patterns. Rather than using new phenotypic data, the later analysis identified candidate immune exposures from TCR beta sequences and from how often those sequences occurred across donors. An earlier analysis of 587 of the donors used high-throughput TCR beta sequencing to judge whether each TCR beta V gene segment behaved as functional or pseudogenic. Donor age, sex, ethnicity and CMV serostatus were collected together with the repertoire data. Genome-wide SNP genotypes for about 65% of the 666 donors were used in a later genetic analysis, which treated that subset as a discovery cohort. All discovery cohort repertoires had been generated using a single sequencing platform. Class I and class II HLA loci were covered by the typing at four-digit resolution. The number of typed donors differed by locus: about 620-640 for A, B, C, DRB1 and DQB1; about 520 for DQA1; approximately 600 for DPA1; and around 450 for DPB1. Because of strong linkage in the cohort, roughly five DR-DQ haplotypes were treated as single units for association and clustering. Across 300 to 500 genotyped donors of the cohort, an average of approximately 200,000 unique TCR beta nucleotide sequences per donor were sequenced, and roughly a sixth of those sequences were non-productive.

Here is what the overall study found, with its caveats: The study listed approximately 150 TCR beta chains as associated with cytomegalovirus. Compared with equally common non-associated chains, HLA-associated TCR beta chains in a later analysis were more clonally expanded and had lower generation probabilities. Correlated functional status among segregating V segments might reflect linkage disequilibrium, but an unknown experimental factor could not be ruled out. In a later analysis, several top co-occurrence clusters were reported to appear linked to parvovirus B19, influenza, CMV and Epstein-Barr virus. The authors suggested that the approach could potentially be generalized to other disease states and immunological phenotypes. In a later analysis, most CMV-associated TCR beta chains were found to appear HLA-restricted, with HLA associations seemingly driven largely by CMV exposure. Presence/absence analyses assumed roughly uniform sequencing depth across donors, an assumption that may not hold. Most TCR sequences were seen in very few donors, while some public TCRs were found in many individuals. The earlier analysis of about 600 of the donors excluded around 17 rarely observed V segments, including chromosome 9 orphons, because counts were too low. Immune exposure information for the cohort was limited to CMV serostatus. Three of the identified cytomegalovirus-associated TCR beta chains were confirmed in vitro to be specific for cytomegalovirus antigens. Because some donors lacked HLA typing at each locus, the association tests relied only on the typed subset. A further reported finding was that TCR beta sequences accurately predicted the HLA-A and HLA-B alleles for most subjects in the first cohort. This cohort had only TCR beta chains sequenced, and the lack of alpha or paired-chain data limited which features could be detected. The sequencing pipeline was judged likely to have produced a cluster of highly shared sequence variants as a technical artifact. Specific HLA alleles were associated with 15,000 to 20,000 TCR beta sequences at a false discovery rate of 0.05 in a later analysis. In both the original and validation cohorts, the classifier was reported to diagnose cytomegalovirus status with high specificity and sensitivity. An earlier analysis of roughly 570 of the donors showed that most TCR beta V segments appeared in productive rearrangements either about 87% or about 30% of the time, which broadly matched IMGT annotations. According to a later genetic analysis, donors in an Asian-associated ancestry cluster had fewer N-insertions in productive TCRs than the approximately 690-donor mean. According to a later analysis, TCR association rates differed among HLA loci, with DRB1 alleles showing the most associated TCRs and HLA-C alleles showing the fewest. When HLA alleles, especially DR and DQ, strongly co-occurred, attributing TCR associations to individual alleles was difficult. In a later genetic analysis, a missense DCLRE1C variant was associated with V-gene and J-gene trimming of TCR beta chains, and the association was replicated in an independent cohort. Some IMGT-functional V segments, including TRBV6-2 and TRBV6-3, could not be told apart with the 87-base-pair reads, so those segments were excluded.

This clone came up a few times. Its antigen specificity is not known. Base-call qualities are not available, and no considerably larger clone is one nucleotide away. The cohort was made up of several hundred healthy bone marrow donors. At the time of sampling, all cohort members were nominally healthy, though unrecorded immune exposures were likely present. The donor was CMV seropositive and was included in the group of 250 to 300 seropositive cohort members. Every donor gave a peripheral blood sample, and the peripheral blood mononuclear cells from that sample were used for TCR beta sequencing. The Qiagen DNeasy Blood Extraction Kit was used to extract genomic DNA from the blood cell samples. Library preparation used the immunoSEQ multiplex PCR assay. For the multiplex PCR, a mixture combining 60 forward primers for TCR Vbeta segments and 13 reverse primers for TCR Jbeta segments was used. A multiplex PCR assay on genomic DNA amplified the CDR3 region of rearranged TCR beta genes. Amplified TCR beta libraries were sequenced as 87-base-pair reads on the Illumina HiSeq System. Per the source publication's procedure: A later analysis tallied 75 million to 95 million unique TCR beta chains across the approximately 670 repertoires, and roughly 11 million of those chains were shared by two or more donors. Raw reads were error-corrected and collapsed into unique sequences with a nearest-neighbor algorithm that merged closely related sequences to remove PCR and sequencing errors. Alignment of CDR3 sequences to IMGT reference sequences was used to assign V, D and J gene segments. For a sequence to be retained, at least a six-nucleotide match to both a V gene segment and a J gene segment was required. Rearrangements were called productive when the CDR3 lacked stop codons and stayed in frame with V and J; all others were non-productive. Following IMGT convention, CDR3 was defined as the stretch from the second conserved V-encoded cysteine up to the conserved J-encoded phenylalanine. The earlier analysis of approximately 590 of the donors excluded any sequence lacking an unambiguous match to a single V gene segment. In an earlier analysis of 500 to 750 of the donors, V segments were called functional above 56.7% productive rearrangements and were called segregating when the between-donor standard deviation exceeded 5%. To diagnose cytomegalovirus status from the catalog of TCR beta chain sequences, a statistical classification framework was built. In a later analysis, TCR nucleotide sequences were compared against IMGT/GENE-DB human TR gene sequences so that V and J genes could be assigned. A later analysis assigned CDR3 sequences and most-parsimonious VDJ recombination scenarios with the TCRdist pipeline. In a later analysis, each TCR beta chain was defined by its CDR3 amino acid sequence together with its V-gene family, and reads lacking a unique V-gene family were excluded. To address suspected cross-contamination and a sequencing artifact, a later analysis removed 592 highly shared, low-generation-probability nucleotide sequences. A later analysis calculated a clonal expansion index for each public chain from normalized within-repertoire ranks of inferred template counts. In a later analysis, generation probabilities were computed using a VDJ recombination model fitted to out-of-frame rearrangements, and the results were checked against IGoR. In a later analysis, hypergeometric tests were used to score TCR-TCR, TCR-HLA and TCR-CMV co-occurrence, with a repertoire-size bias correction applied to TCR pairs. False discovery rates were estimated in a later analysis by permuting HLA or CMV assignments 20 times. In a later analysis, co-occurring TCRs were grouped with DBSCAN, and TCRdist sequence similarity was added when clustering was performed within HLA-allele-positive subsets. For co-occurrence clustering, repertoires with fewer than 30,000 or more than 120,000 public chains were excluded, along with roughly five repertoires with anomalous nucleotide sharing. Held by TCRdb, this immuneACCESS table contains in-frame sequences only and omits some clones. Under half of the omission traces to an unresolved V gene where checked; the cause of the rest is unknown. V, J and clone size derive from that table, while D and trimming were established from the DNA sequence. The sample has some 120,000 clones on record, roughly four fifths of them singletons. The ten biggest clones cover roughly 3% of the sample.

The CDR3 covers 13 residues, taking in both the cysteine and the phenylalanine. The DNA shown is the 39-base CDR3, in frame from base 1. V drops 6 bases and J drops 0 bases, leaving 7 bases in between. The germline V gene (reference sequence) specifies MNHEY as CDR1 and SMNVEV as CDR2. The sequenced sample was PBMCs. This receptor was taken from a woman aged 40 to 50 in good health and CMV-seropositive. The chain is encoded by TRBV27 joined to TRBJ2-3, with the D gene uncertain. The CDR3 loop reads CASRYTSTDTQYF. The DNA sequence is as follows: TGTGCCAGCAGATATACTAGCACAGATACGCAGTATTTT.